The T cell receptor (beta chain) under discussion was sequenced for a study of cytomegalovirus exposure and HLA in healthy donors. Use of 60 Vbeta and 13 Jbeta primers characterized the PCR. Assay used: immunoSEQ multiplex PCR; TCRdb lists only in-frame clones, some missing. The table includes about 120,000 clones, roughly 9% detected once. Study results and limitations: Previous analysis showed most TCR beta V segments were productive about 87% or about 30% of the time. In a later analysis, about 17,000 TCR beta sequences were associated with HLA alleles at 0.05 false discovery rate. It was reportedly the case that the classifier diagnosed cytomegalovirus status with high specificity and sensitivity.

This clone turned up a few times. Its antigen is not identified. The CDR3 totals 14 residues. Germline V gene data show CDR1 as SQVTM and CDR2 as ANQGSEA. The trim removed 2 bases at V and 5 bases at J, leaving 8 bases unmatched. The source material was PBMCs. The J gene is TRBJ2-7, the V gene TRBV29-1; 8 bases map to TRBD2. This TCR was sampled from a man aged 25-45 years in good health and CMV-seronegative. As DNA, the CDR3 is TGCAGCGTTGAAACCGCGGGGGGAAGGAACGAGCAGTACTTC. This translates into CSVETAGGRNEQYF.